These 31 T cell receptor beta chains were sequenced from one sample in a study of T cells in narcolepsy. Here immunoSEQ multiplex PCR was the method, and the copy in TCRdb shows in-frame clones only, minus some. The sample has more than 30,000 clones, more than 75% seen once; the top ten hold around 0.96%. Sequenced material: CD45RA- memory CD4+ T cells from PBMCs. All receptors come from a human donor with narcolepsy.

The V and J genes are TRBV25-1 and TRBJ2-1, with 7 bases lining up with TRBD1. Germline CDR1 MGHDK, CDR2 SYGVNS. With V trimmed by 2 bases and J by 3 bases, 7 bases remained unmatched. The length of the CDR3 is 16 residues. The CDR3 coding sequence is TGTGCCAGCAGTGAAGAGGGGACAGACTACTACAATGAGCAGTTCTTC. Translated: CASSEEGTDYYNEQFF.

The count of this clone is one. V usage is TRBV27 and J usage is TRBJ1-5; D unresolved. The length of the CDR3 is 13 residues. V lost 6 bases to trimming and J lost 7 bases, with 13 bases between them. Germline lookup yields CDR1 MNHEY and CDR2 SMNVEV (reference sequence). The chain's CDR3 is CASSFEGQQPQHF. The DNA for the CDR3 is TGTGCCAGCAGCTTCGAGGGCCAACAGCCCCAGCATTTT.

V and J are TRBV12-5 and TRBJ1-2, with D possibly being TRBD1 (5 bases). The CDR3 consists of 21 residues. V lost 0 bases, J lost 4 bases, and 30 bases lay in between. The germline V gene has CDR1 LGHNT and CDR2 FRNRAP. The CDR3: CASGLVLSSLSEGRVIYGYTF. The CDR3 DNA follows: TGTGCTAGTGGTTTGGTACTCTCCTCCCTCTCGGAGGGGAGGGTAATCTATGGCTACACCTTC.

The chain joins TRBV27 to TRBJ2-7; D ambiguous. Germline CDR1 is MNHEY and CDR2 is SMNVEV (reference sequence). Trimming took off 5 bases at V and 1 base at J, with 9 bases between the two ends. The CDR3 length is 13 residues. CDR3 sequence (DNA): TGTGCCAGCAGTATTCGGAAATCCTACGAGCAGTACTTC. Translating it yields CASSIRKSYEQYF.

The V call is TRBV14, the J call TRBJ2-1; no firm D call. CDR1 SGHDN and CDR2 FVKESK come from the germline V gene. The length of the CDR3 is 13 residues. Trimming removed 1 base from V and 6 bases from J, with 7 bases in between. This CDR3 reads CASSQVLRNEQFF. For the CDR3, the DNA is TGTGCCAGCAGCCAAGTTCTCCGCAATGAGCAGTTCTTC.

The chain links TRBV11-3 to TRBJ2-4, with D perhaps TRBD2 (5 bases). Trimming stripped 5 bases from V and 5 bases from J, with 13 bases between. Germline CDR1 SGHNT, CDR2 YENEEA. This CDR3 is 14 amino acids long. In nucleotides, the CDR3 is TGTGCCAGCAGCCAGTTTGGGAGAGAAAACATTCAGTACTTC. This codes for CASSQFGRENIQYF.

The chain links TRBV7-2 to TRBJ2-5, with TRBD2 matching 7 bases. J lost 6 bases, V lost 2 bases, and 18 bases had no gene match. The CDR3 is 18 residues long. The germline V gene encodes CDR1 SGHTA and CDR2 FQGNSA. The CDR3 protein is CASSLSQGLVGTTQTQYF. CDR3 nucleotide sequence: TGTGCCAGCAGCTTATCACAAGGTTTGGTAGGGACTACGCAGACCCAGTACTTC.

This chain uses TRBV6-1 with TRBJ2-3; 10 bases are a match to TRBD2. The CDR3 runs to 14 residues. The junction had 5 bases not matched to a gene; V was cut back by 9 bases and J by 2 bases. CDR1 is MNHNS and CDR2 is SASEGT in the germline V gene. The CDR3 protein is CASLAGDSTDTQYF. The CDR3 nucleotides are TGTGCCAGTCTAGCGGGAGACTCCACAGATACGCAGTATTTT.

The chain couples TRBV5-1 to TRBJ2-7; no clear D. Germline V gene sequence: CDR1 SGHRS, CDR2 YFSETQ. Between the trimmed V and J ends, which lost 2 bases and 2 bases, there was a span of 8 bases. CDR3 length: 13 amino acids. Here the CDR3 DNA reads TGCGCCAGCAGCTTTGACGGAGCCTACGAGCAGTACTTC. This gives the protein CASSFDGAYEQYF.

This clone showed up just once. J is TRBJ1-1 and V is TRBV28, with D uncertain. Per germline, CDR1 MDHEN and CDR2 SYDVKM. This CDR3 is 13 amino acids long. Trimming removed 8 bases at V and 1 base at J, with 11 bases between. CDR3 in DNA: TGTGCCAGCCCTAGACCTGGGAACACTGAAGCTTTCTTT. This translates into CASPRPGNTEAFF. Full variable domain (rest looked up from reference TRBV28 and TRBJ1-1): DVKVTQSSRYLVKRTGEKVFLECVQDMDHENMFWYRQDPGLGLRLIYFSYDVKMKEKGDIPEGYSVSREKKERFSLILESASTNQTSMYLCASPRPGNTEAFFGQGTRLTVV.

The V call is TRBV18, the J call TRBJ2-2; TRBD2 is a possible D gene (6 bases). The CDR3 spans 15 residues. Per germline, CDR1 KGHSH and CDR2 LQKENI. V lost 2 bases and J 3 bases, leaving 10 bases between the germline ends. The CDR3 nucleotides read TGTGCCAGCTCACCATCGGGGACTTACACCGGGGAGCTGTTTTTT. This sequence encodes CASSPSGTYTGELFF.

The chain recombines TRBV18 with TRBJ1-1; D is possibly TRBD1 (6 bases). The ends were cut back, 1 base at V and 6 bases at J, with 12 bases in the middle. The CDR3 extends over 14 amino acids. The germline gives CDR1 KGHSH, CDR2 LQKENI. The chain's CDR3 is CASSPQGGNAEAFF. The CDR3, as DNA: TGTGCCAGCTCACCACAAGGGGGGAATGCTGAAGCTTTCTTT.

The rearrangement uses TRBV5-1 and TRBJ2-5; 9 positions match TRBD2. The germline V gene has CDR1 SGHRS and CDR2 YFSETQ. The CDR3 loop spans 20 amino acids. J lost 2 bases, V lost 0 bases, and 17 bases had no gene match. The CDR3 DNA reads as TGCGCCAGCAGCTTGGGGGCTAGCGGGATGGTAAGGTCGAAACAAGAGACCCAGTACTTC. Translated, it gives CASSLGASGMVRSKQETQYF.

The chain couples TRBV19 to TRBJ1-1; D perhaps matches TRBD1 (5 bases). V was pared by 4 bases and J by 4 bases, with 10 bases between. Germline V lookup: CDR1 LNHDA, CDR2 SQIVND (reference sequence). The CDR3 length is 13 residues. The chain's CDR3 is CASSTAGRTEAFF. In DNA form, the CDR3 reads TGTGCCAGTAGTACCGCAGGGCGCACTGAAGCTTTCTTT.

The gene calls are TRBV28 and TRBJ2-5; the D call may be TRBD1 or TRBD2 (6 bases each). Germline V gene data show CDR1 as MDHEN and CDR2 as SYDVKM. With 6 bases removed from V and 4 bases from J, the gap between germline ends came to 18 bases. The CDR3 sequence is 15 residues long. The CDR3 here is CASSPVGRGVETQYF. The CDR3 nucleotides are TGTGCCAGCAGCCCGGTGGGTAGGGGGGTAGAGACCCAGTACTTC.

The J gene is TRBJ2-7, the V gene TRBV28; perhaps TRBD1 as D (6 bases). Germline V gives CDR1 MDHEN, CDR2 SYDVKM. The CDR3 covers 12 residues. Trimming left V 6 bases short and J 4 bases short, with 10 bases between. CDR3 protein: CASRLQGYEQYF. DNA for the CDR3: TGTGCCAGCAGGCTACAGGGTTACGAGCAGTACTTC.

This chain uses TRBV30 with TRBJ1-1; D ambiguous. Trimming left V 4 bases short and J 10 bases short, with 22 bases between. This CDR3 has 14 residues. The germline CDR1 and CDR2 sequences are GTSNPN and SVGIG (reference sequence). In nucleotides, the CDR3 is TGTGCCTGGAACCAACCTGACGGACGCGATGGAGCTTTCTTT. Residues: CAWNQPDGRDGAFF.

This chain uses TRBV4-3 with TRBJ2-7, with 8 bases lining up with TRBD2. J lost 4 bases, V lost 3 bases, and 11 bases had no gene match. Germline CDR1 LGHNA, CDR2 YSLEER. The CDR3 contains 16 residues. The DNA for the CDR3 is TGCGCCAGCAGCCACGCCCTCGGGGGGGGCAAGTACGAGCAGTACTTC. This encodes CASSHALGGGKYEQYF.

V usage is TRBV5-1 and J usage is TRBJ1-4; TRBD1 aligns across 9 bases. Germline values: CDR1 SGHRS, CDR2 YFSETQ. Losses at the gene ends were 3 bases for V and 6 bases for J; bases not matched to a gene: 6. The CDR3 contains 15 residues. The CDR3 sequence: CASSSTGGAYEKLFF. Written as DNA, the CDR3 is TGCGCCAGCAGCTCCACAGGGGGCGCGTATGAAAAACTGTTTTTT.

V and J are TRBV27 and TRBJ1-1, with a possible D match to TRBD1 (5 bases). This CDR3 spans 14 amino acids. Trimming left V 3 bases short and J 6 bases short, with 14 bases between. Per germline, CDR1 MNHEY and CDR2 SMNVEV (reference sequence). The DNA for the CDR3 is TGTGCCAGCAGTTTTGGGGGGGTGGGCTCTGAAGCTTTCTTT. Translation gives CASSFGGVGSEAFF.

The chain employs TRBV10-2 and TRBJ2-1, with 7 bases fitting TRBD2. V lost 7 bases, J lost 7 bases, and 4 bases stayed unmatched. Germline V gene data show CDR1 as WSHSY and CDR2 as SAAADI. This CDR3 spans 12 amino acids. CDR3 loop: CASTSGGNEQFF. CDR3 coding DNA: TGCGCCAGCACTAGCGGAGGGAATGAGCAGTTCTTC.

The chain is built from TRBV28 and TRBJ2-1; 10 bases agree with TRBD1. Germline values: CDR1 MDHEN, CDR2 SYDVKM. CDR3 size: 17 residues. The V gene end was trimmed by 3 bases and the J gene end by 9 bases; junction bases not matched to a gene: 14. The CDR3 DNA is TGTGCCAGCAGTTTGCCGAGGGACAGGGGAGTTATCACTGAGCAGTTCTTC. Its translation is CASSLPRDRGVITEQFF.

This clone occurred once. The V gene is TRBV2, the J gene TRBJ2-5; D is unresolved. The V end lost 2 bases, the J end lost 2 bases, and 0 bases lay between the germline ends. CDR1 is SNHLY, CDR2 FYNNEI, per germline. This CDR3 has 11 amino acids. CDR3 in amino acids: CASSEQETQYF. Here the CDR3 DNA reads TGTGCCAGCAGTGAACAAGAGACCCAGTACTTC.

This clone was seen more than once but under ten times. This chain links TRBV6-4 with TRBJ1-1; D uncertain. The germline V and J ends were trimmed by 0 bases and 1 base, with 6 bases remaining between them. Germline CDR1 reads MRHNA; CDR2 reads SNTAGT. The CDR3 has 14 amino acids. The CDR3 reads CASSDSPGNTEAFF. The DNA for the CDR3 is TGTGCCAGCAGTGACTCTCCAGGGAACACTGAAGCTTTCTTT.

In its sample, this clone was seen a few times. The rearrangement links TRBV6-6 to TRBJ1-4; 8 bases match TRBD1. In germline, CDR1 is MNHNY, CDR2 SVGAGI (reference sequence). Trimming cost V 10 bases and J 7 bases; bases outside gene matches: 5. This CDR3 has 12 residues. The CDR3 protein is CATRGLAEKLFF. CDR3 sequence (DNA): TGTGCCACCAGGGGGCTTGCTGAAAAACTGTTTTTT.

The rearrangement links TRBV6-6 to TRBJ1-2; D not resolved. In germline, CDR1 is MNHNY, CDR2 SVGAGI (reference sequence). Deletions cut 2 bases from V and 6 bases from J, with 1 base between. The CDR3 consists of 10 residues. The CDR3 sequence: CASSYNGYTF. CDR3 DNA: TGTGCCAGCAGTTACAATGGCTACACCTTC.

V gene TRBV2 combines with J gene TRBJ2-5, with D uncertain. This CDR3 has 12 amino acids. With 8 bases removed from V and 2 bases from J, the gap between germline ends came to 9 bases. CDR1 SNHLY and CDR2 FYNNEI come from the germline V gene. CDR3 bases: TGTGCCAGCCTACCCCAGCAAGAGACCCAGTACTTC. It specifies CASLPQQETQYF.

This clone has just a few counts. This CDR3 reads CASSGLGSGEEQFF. For the CDR3, the DNA is TGTGCCAGCAGCGGACTAGGGTCGGGGGAGGAGCAGTTCTTC. This chain links TRBV9 with TRBJ2-1; possible D gene TRBD2, 6 bases. The CDR3 spans 14 residues. Germline CDR1 SGDLS, CDR2 YYNGEE. V gave up 3 bases and J gave up 10 bases, with 17 bases separating them.

The rearrangement uses TRBV19 and TRBJ2-5; weak D call: TRBD2 (5 bases). Germline V gene sequence: CDR1 LNHDA, CDR2 SQIVND (reference sequence). This CDR3 has 15 residues. V lost 4 bases and J lost 5, with 17 bases in between. CDR3 residues: CASSKGGSRTETQYF. The CDR3 nucleotides are TGTGCCAGTAGTAAGGGCGGGTCAAGGACGGAGACCCAGTACTTC.

The count of this clone is one. V usage is TRBV9 and J usage is TRBJ1-6, with 9 nucleotides matching TRBD1. Germline lookup yields CDR1 SGDLS and CDR2 YYNGEE. This CDR3 is built from 15 residues. The ends lost 3 bases at V and 6 bases at J; junction bases unmatched: 4. The CDR3 loop reads CASSARQGVNSPLHF. CDR3 sequence (DNA): TGTGCCAGCAGCGCTAGACAGGGGGTTAATTCACCCCTCCACTTT. Combining the CDR3 with reference TRBV9 and TRBJ1-6 gives the whole variable domain DSGVTQTPKHLITATGQRVTLRCSPRSGDLSVYWYQQSLDQGLQFLIQYYNGEERAKGNILERFSAQQFPDLHSELNLSSLELGDSALYFCASSARQGVNSPLHFGNGTRLTVT.

This rearrangement joins TRBV18 to TRBJ1-1; D is unresolved. This CDR3 comprises 12 residues. V was cut by 6 bases and J by 1 base, with 6 bases left in between. Germline V gives CDR1 KGHSH, CDR2 LQKENI. CDR3: CASSHTNTEAFF. In DNA, the CDR3 is TGTGCCAGCTCGCACACGAACACTGAAGCTTTCTTT. The full variable domain, in which reference TRBV18 and TRBJ1-1 provide the parts outside the CDR3, is NAGVMQNPRHLVRRRGQEARLRCSPMKGHSHVYWYRQLPEEGLKFMVYLQKENIIDESGMPKERFSAEFPKEGPSILRIQQVVRGDSAAYFCASSHTNTEAFFGQGTRLTVV.